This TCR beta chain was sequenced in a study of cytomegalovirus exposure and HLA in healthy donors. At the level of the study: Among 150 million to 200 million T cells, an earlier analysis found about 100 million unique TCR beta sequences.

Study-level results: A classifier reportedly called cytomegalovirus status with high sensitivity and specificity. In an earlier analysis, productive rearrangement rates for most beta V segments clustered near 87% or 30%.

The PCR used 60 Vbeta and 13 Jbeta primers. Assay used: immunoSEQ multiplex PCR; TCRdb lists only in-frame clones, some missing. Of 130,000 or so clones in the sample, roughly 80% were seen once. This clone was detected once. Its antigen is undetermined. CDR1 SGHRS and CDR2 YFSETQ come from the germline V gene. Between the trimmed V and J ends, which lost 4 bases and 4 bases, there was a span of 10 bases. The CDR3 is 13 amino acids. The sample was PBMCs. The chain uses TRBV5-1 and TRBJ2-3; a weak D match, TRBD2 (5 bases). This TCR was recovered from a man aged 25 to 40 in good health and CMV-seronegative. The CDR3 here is CASSVDGADTQYF. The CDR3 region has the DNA TGCGCCAGCAGCGTCGACGGGGCAGATACGCAGTATTTT.